This T cell receptor beta chain is drawn from a study of early T cells in non-severe SARS-CoV-2 infection. Study in general: From unsorted whole blood, bulk RNA was sequenced, and the chains remained unpaired.

In the case of this clonotype: Its antigen is as yet unknown.

General study findings and limits: VDJdb matching, biased toward anti-spike CD8 responses, missed private and CD4 specificities.

Attached unique molecular identifiers marked individual cDNA molecules. TCRdb fed the 5' RACE reads into MiXCR, producing one record per CDR3 protein. The sample has approximately 97,000 distinct CDR3 sequences, under 15% seen once. V dropped 4 bases and J dropped 2; count of bases not matched to a gene: 2. This CDR3 is 12 amino acids long. The germline V gene has CDR1 SQVTM and CDR2 ANQGSEA. The J gene is TRBJ2-7, the V gene TRBV29-1; 7 nucleotides line up with TRBD2. The specimen sequenced was whole blood. This clonotype was obtained from an adult who was a healthcare worker with PCR-confirmed SARS-CoV-2 infection or an uninfected control (not recorded which). The CDR3 sequence is CSVGGGAYEQYF. The CDR3 coding sequence is TGCAGCGTTGGGGGGGGAGCCTACGAGCAGTACTTC.